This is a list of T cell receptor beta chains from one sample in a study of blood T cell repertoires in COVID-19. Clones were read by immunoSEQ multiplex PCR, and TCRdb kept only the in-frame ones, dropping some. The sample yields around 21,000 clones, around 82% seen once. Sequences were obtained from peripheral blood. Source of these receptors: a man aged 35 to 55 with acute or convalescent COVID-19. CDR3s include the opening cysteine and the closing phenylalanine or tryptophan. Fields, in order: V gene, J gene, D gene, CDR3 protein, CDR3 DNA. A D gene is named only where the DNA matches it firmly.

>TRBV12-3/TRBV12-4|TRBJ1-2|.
CASSLQRGYGYTF
TGTGCCAGCAGTTTGCAGAGAGGCTATGGCTACACCTTC
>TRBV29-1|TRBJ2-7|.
CSVCSGRLFSYSYEQYF
TGCAGCGTCTGCAGCGGGCGCTTGTTTTCGTACTCCTACGAGCAGTACTTC
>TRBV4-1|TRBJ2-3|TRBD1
CASSPRQGGDTQYF
TGCGCCAGCAGCCCCAGACAGGGCGGAGATACGCAGTATTTT
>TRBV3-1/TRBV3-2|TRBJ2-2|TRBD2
CASSPGTINTGELFF
TGTGCCAGCAGCCCCGGGACTATAAACACCGGGGAGCTGTTTTTT
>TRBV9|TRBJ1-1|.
CASSVGLSNTEAFF
TGTGCCAGCAGCGTAGGTTTATCGAACACTGAAGCTTTCTTT
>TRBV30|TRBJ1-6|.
CAWSRPGQIVSPLHF
TGTGCCTGGAGTCGGCCGGGACAAATAGTCTCACCCCTCCACTTT
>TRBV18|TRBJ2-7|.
CASSQDGAISYEQYF
TGTGCCAGCTCCCAGGATGGCGCGATATCCTACGAGCAGTACTTC
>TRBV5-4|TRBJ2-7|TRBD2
CASSLGVAGGYEQYF
TGTGCCAGCAGCTTGGGGGTAGCGGGAGGATACGAGCAGTACTTC
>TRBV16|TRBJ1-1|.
CASSIYPTGNTEAFF
TGTGCCAGCAGCATATACCCGACGGGGAACACTGAAGCTTTCTTT
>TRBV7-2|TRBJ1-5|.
CASSLVSGGQPQHF
TGTGCCAGCAGCTTAGTGTCCGGGGGTCAGCCCCAGCATTTT
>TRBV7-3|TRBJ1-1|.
CASSFGASAEAFF
TGTGCCAGCAGCTTTGGGGCTAGCGCTGAAGCTTTCTTT
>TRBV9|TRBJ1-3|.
CASSPIQTVSGNTIYF
TGTGCCAGCAGCCCTATCCAGACAGTCTCTGGAAACACCATATATTTT
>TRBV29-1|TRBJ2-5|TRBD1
CSVSRDREETQYF
TGCAGCGTAAGCCGGGACAGAGAAGAGACCCAGTACTTC
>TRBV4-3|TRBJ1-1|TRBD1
CASSFPASGGNNNTEAFF
TGCGCCAGCAGTTTCCCTGCATCAGGGGGCAACAATAACACTGAAGCTTTCTTT
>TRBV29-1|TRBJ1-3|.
CSVEAFDSSGNTIYF
TGCAGCGTTGAAGCTTTTGACAGCTCTGGAAACACCATATATTTT
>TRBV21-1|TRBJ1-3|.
CASSKADRGRNTIYF
TGTGCCAGCAGCAAAGCGGACAGGGGGAGAAACACCATATATTTT
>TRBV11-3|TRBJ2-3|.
CASSLGQNTDTQYF
TGTGCCAGCAGCTTAGGTCAGAACACAGATACGCAGTATTTT
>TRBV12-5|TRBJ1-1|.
CASGLVPDTEAFF
TGTGCTAGTGGTTTGGTCCCGGACACTGAAGCTTTCTTT
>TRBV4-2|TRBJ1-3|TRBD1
CASSQDSGTEGNTIYF
TGTGCCAGCAGCCAAGATTCCGGGACAGAAGGAAACACCATATATTTT
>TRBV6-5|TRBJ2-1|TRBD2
CASRVAGGPGNEQFF
TGTGCCAGCAGAGTGGCGGGGGGGCCTGGTAATGAGCAGTTCTTC
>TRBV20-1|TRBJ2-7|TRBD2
CSARDSGRVDF
TGCAGTGCTAGAGATTCAGGGAGGGTGGACTTC
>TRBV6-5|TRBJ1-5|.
CASSYSTQGNQPQHF
TGTGCCAGCAGTTACTCGACGCAGGGAAATCAGCCCCAGCATTTT
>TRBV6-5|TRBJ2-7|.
CASSSRQGGYEQYF
TGTGCCAGCAGTTCTCGACAGGGAGGCTACGAGCAGTACTTC
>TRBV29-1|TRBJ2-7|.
CSVEELGGYEQYF
TGCAGCGTTGAAGAACTAGGAGGCTACGAGCAGTACTTC
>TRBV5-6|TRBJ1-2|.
CASSLDLGYGYTF
TGTGCCAGCAGCTTGGATCTCGGCTATGGCTACACCTTC
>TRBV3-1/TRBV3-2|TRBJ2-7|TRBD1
CASSQDQTGTYEQYF
TGTGCCAGCAGCCAAGACCAGACAGGGACCTACGAGCAGTACTTC
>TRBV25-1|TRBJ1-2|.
CASSRGDYGYTF
TGTGCCAGCAGTCGGGGAGACTATGGCTACACCTTC